This T cell receptor (beta chain) is drawn from a study of technical replicates of blood from four donors. The assay was immunoSEQ multiplex PCR, and TCRdb's table has in-frame clones only and misses some. The table has 40,000 to 60,000 clones, 80% to 95% seen once; the top ten hold 3.9%. The CDR3 consists of 15 residues. In germline, CDR1 is GTSNPN, CDR2 SVGIG (reference sequence). V lost 4 bases to trimming and J lost 3 bases; unmatched junction nucleotides: 6. The chain has TRBV30 and TRBJ1-6; 7 bases agree with TRBD1. The sample was PBMCs. This sequence originates from a human donor in good health. Some clones in this sample may be carry-over from other donors' samples. CDR3 DNA sequence: TGTGCCTGGACCCACAGGGGCCTCTATAATTCACCCCTCCACTTT. Amino acids: CAWTHRGLYNSPLHF.